This TCR beta chain emerged from a study of identical twins. The CDR3 covers 12 residues. Germline V gene data show CDR1 as SQVTM and CDR2 as ANQGSEA. V lost 3 bases and J 4 bases, leaving 9 bases between the germline ends. From the 5' RACE reads, TCRdb called clonotypes with MiXCR, one entry per CDR3 protein. Of some 790,000 distinct CDR3 sequences in the sample, 18% are singletons; the top ten hold approximately 14%. This clonotype appeared a few times. The data also belong to a second study, concerning T cells expressing NK-cell markers. From that paper: Seven of the eight sequenced donors were classified as HCMV-seropositive, and one was classified as seronegative. Six of the donors carried dominant NKG2C+ clonotypes that took up roughly 1.0-8% of their CD8+ T cells.

The sample consisted of PBMCs. This receptor was obtained from a woman between 18 and 30 years old in good health. The J gene is TRBJ1-2, the V gene TRBV29-1; tentative D call: TRBD1 (5 bases). In DNA, the CDR3 is TGCAGCGTTGATCAGGGTGCCTATGGCTACACCTTC. Amino acids: CSVDQGAYGYTF.